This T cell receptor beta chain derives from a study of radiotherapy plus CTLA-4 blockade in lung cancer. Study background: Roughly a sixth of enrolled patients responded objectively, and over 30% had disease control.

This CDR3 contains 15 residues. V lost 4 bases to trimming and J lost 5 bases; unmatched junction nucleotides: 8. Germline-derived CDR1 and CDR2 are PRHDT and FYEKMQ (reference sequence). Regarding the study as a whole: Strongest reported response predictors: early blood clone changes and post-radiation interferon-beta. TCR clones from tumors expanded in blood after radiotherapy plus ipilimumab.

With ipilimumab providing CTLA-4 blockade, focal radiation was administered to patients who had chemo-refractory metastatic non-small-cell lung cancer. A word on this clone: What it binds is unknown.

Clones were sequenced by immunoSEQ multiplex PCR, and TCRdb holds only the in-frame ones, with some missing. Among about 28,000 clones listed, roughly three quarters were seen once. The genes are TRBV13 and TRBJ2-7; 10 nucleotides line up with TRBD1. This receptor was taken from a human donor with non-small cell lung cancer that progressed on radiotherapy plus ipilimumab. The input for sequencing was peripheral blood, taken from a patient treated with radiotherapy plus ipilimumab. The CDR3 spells CASSSLGQGINEQYF. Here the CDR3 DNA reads TGTGCCAGCAGCTCATTGGGACAGGGGATAAACGAGCAGTACTTC.